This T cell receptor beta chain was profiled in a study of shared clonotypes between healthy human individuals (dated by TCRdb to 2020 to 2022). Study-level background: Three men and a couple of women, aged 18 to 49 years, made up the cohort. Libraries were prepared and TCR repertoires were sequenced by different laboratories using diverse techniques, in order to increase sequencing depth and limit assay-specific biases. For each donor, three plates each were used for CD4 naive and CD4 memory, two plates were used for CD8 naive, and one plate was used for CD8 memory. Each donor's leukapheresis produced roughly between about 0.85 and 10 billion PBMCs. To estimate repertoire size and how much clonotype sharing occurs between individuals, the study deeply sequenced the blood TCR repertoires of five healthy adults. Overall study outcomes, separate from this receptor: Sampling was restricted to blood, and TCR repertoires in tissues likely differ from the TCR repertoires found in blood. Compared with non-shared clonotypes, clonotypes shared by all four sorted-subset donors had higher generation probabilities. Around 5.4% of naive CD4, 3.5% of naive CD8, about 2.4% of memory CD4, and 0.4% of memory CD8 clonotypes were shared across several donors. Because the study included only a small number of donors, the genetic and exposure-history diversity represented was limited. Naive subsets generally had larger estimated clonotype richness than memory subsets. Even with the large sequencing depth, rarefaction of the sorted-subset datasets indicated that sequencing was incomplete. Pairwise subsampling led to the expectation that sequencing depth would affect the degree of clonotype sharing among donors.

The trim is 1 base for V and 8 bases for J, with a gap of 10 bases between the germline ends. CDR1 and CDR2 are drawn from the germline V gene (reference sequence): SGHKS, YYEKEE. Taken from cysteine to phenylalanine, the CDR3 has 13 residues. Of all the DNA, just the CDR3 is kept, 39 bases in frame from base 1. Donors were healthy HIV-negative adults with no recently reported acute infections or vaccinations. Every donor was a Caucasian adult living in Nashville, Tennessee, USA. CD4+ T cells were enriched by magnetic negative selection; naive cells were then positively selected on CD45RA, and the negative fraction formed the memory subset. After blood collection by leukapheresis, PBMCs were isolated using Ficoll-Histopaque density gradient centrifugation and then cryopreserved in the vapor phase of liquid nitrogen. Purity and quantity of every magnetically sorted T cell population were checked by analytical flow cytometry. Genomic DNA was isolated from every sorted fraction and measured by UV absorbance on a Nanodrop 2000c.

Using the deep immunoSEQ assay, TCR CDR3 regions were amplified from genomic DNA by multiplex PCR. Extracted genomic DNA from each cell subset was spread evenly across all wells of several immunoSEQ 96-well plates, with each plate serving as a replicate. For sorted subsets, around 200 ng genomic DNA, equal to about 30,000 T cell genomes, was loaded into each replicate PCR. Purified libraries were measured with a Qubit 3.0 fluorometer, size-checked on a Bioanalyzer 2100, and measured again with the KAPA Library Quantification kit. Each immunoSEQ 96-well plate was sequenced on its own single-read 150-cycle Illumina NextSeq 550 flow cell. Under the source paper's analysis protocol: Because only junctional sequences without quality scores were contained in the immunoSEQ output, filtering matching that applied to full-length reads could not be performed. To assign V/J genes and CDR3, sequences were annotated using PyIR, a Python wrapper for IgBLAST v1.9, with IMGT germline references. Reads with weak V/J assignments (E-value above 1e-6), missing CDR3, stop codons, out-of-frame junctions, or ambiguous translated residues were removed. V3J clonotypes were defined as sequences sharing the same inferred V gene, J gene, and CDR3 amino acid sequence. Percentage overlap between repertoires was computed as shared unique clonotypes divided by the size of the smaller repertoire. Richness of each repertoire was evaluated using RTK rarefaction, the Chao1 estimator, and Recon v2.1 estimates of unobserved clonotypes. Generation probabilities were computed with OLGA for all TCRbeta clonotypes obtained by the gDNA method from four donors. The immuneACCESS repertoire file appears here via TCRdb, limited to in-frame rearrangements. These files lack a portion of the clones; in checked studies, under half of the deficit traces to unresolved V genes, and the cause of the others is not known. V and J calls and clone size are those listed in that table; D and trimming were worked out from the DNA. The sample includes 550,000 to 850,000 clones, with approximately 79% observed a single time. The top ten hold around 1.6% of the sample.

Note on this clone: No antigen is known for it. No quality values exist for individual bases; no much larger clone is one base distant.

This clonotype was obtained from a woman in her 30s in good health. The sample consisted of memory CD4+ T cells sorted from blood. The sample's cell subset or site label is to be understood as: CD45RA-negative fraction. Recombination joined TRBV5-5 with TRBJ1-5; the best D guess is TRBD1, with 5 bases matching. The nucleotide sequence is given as TGTGCCAGCAGCTTGACAGGATACGAGCCCCAGCATTTT. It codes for CASSLTGYEPQHF.